This record covers a single TCR beta chain. The clone's antigen remains unknown. No clone much larger than this one lies a single base away; base qualities are absent. The data are from a study of CD4+ T cells in melanoma (dated by TCRdb to the early 2020s). With regard to the full study: The study investigated neoantigen-specific CD4+ T cells in human melanoma.

Libraries were prepared through the immunoSEQ multiplex PCR assay. TCRdb mirrors the immuneACCESS table, restricted to in-frame sequences. Some clones are absent from its copies; in checked studies, under half trace to an unresolved V gene, and the reason for the others is unknown. A total of around 100,000 clones appear in this sample, 92% of them only once. The ten largest clones capture around 3.3% of the sample. Findings and caveats that apply to the study as a whole: The report described a correlation between neoantigen-specific CD4+ T cells and the function of CD8+ T cells, macrophages and B cells. Diverse differentiation states were reported to be shown by neoantigen-specific CD4+ T cells in melanoma.

CDR1 and CDR2 (SGDLS, YYNGEE) derive from the germline V gene. Trimming costs V 4 bases and J 0 bases, and their ends lie 15 bases apart. Spanning cysteine to phenylalanine, the CDR3 consists of 16 amino acids. Only CDR3 DNA remains: 48 bases, in frame from the first base. The donors were people with melanoma. The clonotype originates from a human donor with melanoma. The rearrangement joined TRBV9 to TRBJ2-3; no D gene call is confident. Sequencing was performed on peripheral blood. Here is the DNA: TGTGCCAGCAGCCTGACGAGATTCCCTAGCACAGATACGCAGTATTTT. Its amino acids are CASSLTRFPSTDTQYF.